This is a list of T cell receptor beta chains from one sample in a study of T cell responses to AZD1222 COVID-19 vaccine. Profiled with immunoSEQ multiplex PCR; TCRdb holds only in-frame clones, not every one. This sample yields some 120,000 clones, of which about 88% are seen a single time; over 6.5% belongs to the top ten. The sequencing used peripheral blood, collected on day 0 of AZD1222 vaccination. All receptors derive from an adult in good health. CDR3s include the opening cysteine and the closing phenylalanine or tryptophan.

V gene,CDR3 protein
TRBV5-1,CASSRDRSSYNSPLHF
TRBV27,CASRSGGAGNTIYF
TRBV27,CASSLRTGITPSNTGELFF
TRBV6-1,CASSEIGGGAAEAFF
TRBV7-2,CASSLALTYEQYF
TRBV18,CASSPLTGGFYEQYF
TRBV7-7,CASSSSRSGTGELFF
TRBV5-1,CASSLAYSYNEQFF
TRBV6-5,CASSQTEMGHGYTF
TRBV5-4,CASSFEQGVLRREQYF
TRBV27,CASMRTGATLGYGYTF